This T cell receptor beta chain derives from a study of CD8 T cells in Susac syndrome. cDNA came from around 0.5 to 1 ug RNA primed by random hexamers. Across 54 Vbeta and 13 Jbeta, immunoSEQ multiplex PCR amplified TCR beta CDR3. One entry per CDR3 protein, called by TCRdb with MiXCR from the immunoSEQ multiplex PCR reads. The data show 75,000 to 95,000 distinct CDR3 sequences, with around nine tenths seen just once and less than 0.6% held by the top ten. The CD8+ and CD4+ T cells were negatively isolated, with the TEMRA cells enriched by FACS. The sequence came from a human donor with multiple sclerosis. The sequenced sample was CD8+ T cells from PBMCs.

CDR3 sequence: CASTGEGGTDTQYF. DNA of the CDR3: TGTGCCAGCACCGGGGAGGGGGGCACAGATACGCAGTATTTT. This chain connects TRBV12-3 or TRBV12-4 to TRBJ2-3; TRBD2 is a possible D gene (7 bases). The V end lost 7 bases, the J end lost 1 base, and 12 bases lay between the germline ends. The CDR3 has 14 residues.